The 27 T cell receptor beta chains given below trace back to one sample, sequenced in a study of cytomegalovirus exposure and HLA in healthy donors. PCR involved 60 Vbeta and 13 Jbeta primers. Method: immunoSEQ multiplex PCR; TCRdb's copy keeps in-frame clones and lacks some. The sample's table shows 150,000 or so clones. Sequenced sample: PBMCs. The source is a woman aged 50 to 65 in good health and CMV-seronegative.

The chain is built from TRBV28 and TRBJ1-6; D is uncertain. Germline V gene lookup returns CDR1 MDHEN and CDR2 SYDVKM. This CDR3 contains 15 residues. Trimming pared 6 bases from V and 9 bases from J, leaving 18 bases between. The CDR3 reads CASSPADFLRSPLHF. CDR3 in DNA: TGTGCCAGCAGCCCCGCCGACTTCCTCCGTTCACCCCTCCACTTT.

The chain joins TRBV28 to TRBJ2-7; no firm D call. The germline V gene encodes CDR1 MDHEN and CDR2 SYDVKM. V lost 3 bases and J lost 4, with 7 bases in between. The CDR3 sequence is 12 residues long. DNA of the CDR3: TGTGCCAGCAGTTTCGGAGTATACGAGCAGTACTTC. Protein sequence: CASSFGVYEQYF.

The chain employs TRBV5-4 and TRBJ1-3, with D uncertain. The CDR3 consists of 17 residues. Per germline, CDR1 SGHNT and CDR2 YYREEE (reference sequence). Trimming took off 0 bases at V and 0 bases at J, with 13 bases between the two ends. The CDR3 nucleotides read TGTGCCAGCAGCTTGGTAGTTCTGGGAGACTCTGGAAACACCATATATTTT. This codes for CASSLVVLGDSGNTIYF.

This chain connects TRBV7-9 to TRBJ2-7; D not resolved. CDR3 length: 11 amino acids. The V gene lost 2 bases and the J gene lost 4 bases, with 3 bases spanning the gap. The germline gives CDR1 SEHNR, CDR2 FQNEAQ (reference sequence). The CDR3 here is CASSLLYEQYF. In DNA, the CDR3 is TGTGCCAGCAGCTTACTATACGAGCAGTACTTC. Complete variable domain (other parts from reference TRBV7-9 and TRBJ2-7): DTGVSQNPRHKITKRGQNVTFRCDPISEHNRLYWYRQTLGQGPEFLTYFQNEAQLEKSRLLSDRFSAERPKGSFSTLEIQRTEQGDSAMYLCASSLLYEQYFGPGTRLTVT.

The V call is TRBV9, the J call TRBJ2-7; tentatively, D is TRBD1 (6 bases). CDR3 length equals 16 residues. Germline CDR1 is SGDLS and CDR2 is YYNGEE. V lost 1 base, J lost 6 bases, and 20 bases lay in between. The CDR3 DNA is TGTGCCAGCAGCGTATCAGGGGTACTTTGGTCGAGCGAGCAGTACTTC. It encodes CASSVSGVLWSSEQYF. Combining the CDR3 with reference TRBV9 and TRBJ2-7 gives the whole variable domain DSGVTQTPKHLITATGQRVTLRCSPRSGDLSVYWYQQSLDQGLQFLIQYYNGEERAKGNILERFSAQQFPDLHSELNLSSLELGDSALYFCASSVSGVLWSSEQYFGPGTRLTVT.

The rearrangement joins TRBV28 to TRBJ1-2, with a weak D call TRBD1 (6 bases). The CDR3 is 14 residues long. CDR1 is MDHEN, CDR2 SYDVKM, per germline. Deletions cut 5 bases from V and 1 base from J, with 11 bases between. The CDR3 spells CASSRDILNYGYTF. CDR3 nucleotides: TGTGCCAGCAGTCGGGACATCCTTAACTATGGCTACACCTTC.

The chain joins TRBV7-6 to TRBJ1-6, with D possibly TRBD1 on 6 matching bases. The germline CDR1 and CDR2 sequences are SGHVS and FNYEAQ. The CDR3 totals 16 residues. The ends were cut back, 5 bases at V and 5 bases at J, with 16 bases in the middle. CDR3 nucleotide sequence: TGTGCCAGCAGCCCCGACAGGTTAACTAATAATTCACCCCTCCACTTT. Encoded protein: CASSPDRLTNNSPLHF.

The CDR3 DNA is TGTGCCAGCAGCCAATATGGGACAGGGGTTGAGCAGTTCTTC. Encoded protein: CASSQYGTGVEQFF. The rearrangement uses TRBV5-5 and TRBJ2-1, with TRBD1 matching 10 bases. The CDR3 spans 14 residues. The V and J ends lost 4 bases and 9 bases, in that order; junction bases with no gene match: 7. Germline CDR1 and CDR2: SGHKS and YYEKEE (reference sequence).

This sequence joins TRBV4-3 and TRBJ2-3, with D maybe TRBD2 (6 bases). This CDR3 is 16 amino acids long. Germline V gene data show CDR1 as LGHNA and CDR2 as YSLEER. V lost 3 bases, J lost 2 bases, and 15 bases lay in between. The DNA of the CDR3 is TGCGCCAGCAGCCAGTCGATAGCGGACTACACAGATACGCAGTATTTT. This translates into CASSQSIADYTDTQYF.

J is TRBJ2-1 and V is TRBV6-5; 7 positions match TRBD2. The CDR3 sequence is 12 residues long. Per the germline V gene, CDR1 is MNHEY and CDR2 is SVGAGI. The V segment lost 10 bases and the J segment 3 bases; nucleotides outside the gene matches: 3. CDR3 sequence (DNA): TGTGCCACGGCGGGGGTCTACAATGAGCAGTTCTTC. The encoded protein is CATAGVYNEQFF.

V usage is TRBV6-5 and J usage is TRBJ2-7; 13 positions match TRBD2. V dropped 2 bases and J dropped 6; count of bases not matched to a gene: 7. The V gene's germline CDR1 is MNHEY and CDR2 SVGAGI. The CDR3 has 16 residues. For the CDR3, the DNA is TGTGCCAGCAGTTACCCGGGACTAGCGGGGTCCCCCGAGCAGTACTTC. Residues: CASSYPGLAGSPEQYF.

V gene TRBV15 combines with J gene TRBJ2-1; D might be TRBD2 (5 bases). The V end lost 0 bases, the J end lost 12 bases, and 9 bases lay between the germline ends. The CDR3 spans 12 residues. The germline CDR1 and CDR2 sequences are LNHNV and YYDKDF (reference sequence). CDR3 sequence reads: CATSRDSAGQFF. The CDR3 DNA is TGTGCCACCAGCAGAGACTCGGCGGGGCAGTTCTTC.

CDR3 nucleotides: TGTGCCAGCTCACCCCCCTCCGCAGGGGAAGAGACCCAGTACTTC. Translating gives CASSPPSAGEETQYF. The rearrangement joins TRBV18 to TRBJ2-5, with D possibly TRBD1 on 6 matching bases. Germline values: CDR1 KGHSH, CDR2 LQKENI. CDR3 length: 15 amino acids. The germline V and J ends were trimmed by 3 bases and 3 bases, with 14 bases remaining between them.

The V call is TRBV7-2, the J call TRBJ2-7; 12 bases line up with TRBD2. J gave up 7 bases and V 3 bases, and 7 bases lay outside the gene matches. The CDR3 runs to 15 residues. Germline CDR1 is SGHTA and CDR2 is FQGNSA. The CDR3 sequence: CASSFRLAGEWEQYF. CDR3 in DNA: TGTGCCAGCAGCTTTCGACTAGCGGGAGAATGGGAGCAGTACTTC.

This sequence joins TRBV5-4 and TRBJ2-3; a possible D gene is TRBD1 (6 bases). Trimming removed 0 bases from V and 3 bases from J, with 8 bases in between. The germline CDR1 and CDR2 sequences are SGHNT and YYREEE (reference sequence). CDR3 length: 14 residues. The DNA of the CDR3 is TGTGCCAGCAGCTTGGACAGGGTTACAGATACGCAGTATTTT. Translating gives CASSLDRVTDTQYF.

The chain has TRBV28 and TRBJ1-1; 7 nucleotides agree with TRBD1. The CDR3 runs to 14 residues. V shed 2 bases, J shed 8 bases, and the junction held 8 bases outside the gene matches. The germline V gene encodes CDR1 MDHEN and CDR2 SYDVKM. CDR3 region: CASSLPGDRGEAFF. CDR3 in DNA: TGTGCCAGCAGTTTACCGGGGGACAGAGGCGAAGCTTTCTTT. Full variable domain (rest looked up from reference TRBV28 and TRBJ1-1): DVKVTQSSRYLVKRTGEKVFLECVQDMDHENMFWYRQDPGLGLRLIYFSYDVKMKEKGDIPEGYSVSREKKERFSLILESASTNQTSMYLCASSLPGDRGEAFFGQGTRLTVV.

The chain is built from TRBV2 and TRBJ2-3; 7 nucleotides line up with TRBD2. With 10 bases clipped from V and 2 bases from J, the junction kept 12 bases outside the gene matches. Germline V gives CDR1 SNHLY, CDR2 FYNNEI. The CDR3 is 15 amino acids. The CDR3 DNA is TGTGCCACCTCCGGGTTAGCGGGCCCCACAGATACGCAGTATTTT. Encoded protein: CATSGLAGPTDTQYF.

The chain links TRBV5-1 to TRBJ1-2; 8 nucleotides match TRBD1. Germline CDR1 is SGHRS and CDR2 is YFSETQ. The CDR3 covers 15 residues. Trimming took 4 bases from V and 7 from J; bases not matched to a gene: 12. The CDR3 region is CASSGSTGVAAGYTF. The CDR3 nucleotides are TGCGCCAGCAGCGGTTCGACAGGGGTGGCGGCTGGCTACACCTTC.

The chain combines TRBV28 with TRBJ2-3, with D unclear. Germline V lookup: CDR1 MDHEN, CDR2 SYDVKM. The V and J ends lost 6 bases and 2 bases respectively, with 6 bases between them. The CDR3 spans 12 residues. CDR3 in amino acids: CASSPFTDTQYF. The CDR3 DNA reads as TGTGCCAGCAGCCCATTCACAGATACGCAGTATTTT.

This chain connects TRBV5-1 to TRBJ1-1; D gene uncertain. Germline CDR1 and CDR2: SGHRS and YFSETQ. The CDR3 totals 15 residues. With 1 base removed from V and 1 base from J, the gap between germline ends came to 11 bases. The CDR3 region has the DNA TGCGCCAGCAGCTTGTACGCCAGTCCGAACACTGAAGCTTTCTTT. This translates into CASSLYASPNTEAFF.

In DNA, the CDR3 is TGCGCCAGCAGCCAAGATCTAAACTCTAACACAGATACGCAGTATTTT. Its protein product is CASSQDLNSNTDTQYF. This rearrangement joins TRBV4-3 to TRBJ2-3; no definite D call. The germline CDR1 and CDR2 sequences are LGHNA and YSLEER. The V end lost 0 bases, the J end lost 2 bases, and 12 bases lay between the germline ends. CDR3 size: 16 residues.

The rearrangement joins TRBV21-1 to TRBJ1-5; no DNA check was done on the table's D call, TRBD1. TRBV21-1 counts as a pseudogene. The CDR3 totals 16 residues. CDR3 bases: TGTGCCAGCAGCATAACGACAGGGTATTGCAATCAGCCCCAGCATTTT. Translating gives CASSITTGYCNQPQHF.

The rearrangement joins TRBV7-2 to TRBJ2-7; D gene unclear. The CDR3 extends over 15 amino acids. Per germline, CDR1 SGHTA and CDR2 FQGNSA. Trimming pared 1 base from V and 7 bases from J, leaving 17 bases between. The CDR3 is CASSLEERVRWEQYF. CDR3 nucleotides: TGTGCCAGCAGCTTAGAGGAGCGCGTCCGATGGGAGCAGTACTTC.

The CDR3 nucleotides are TGTGCCAGCAGCTTAGTGGGACAGGGATCTGGAAACACCATATATTTT. Amino acid sequence: CASSLVGQGSGNTIYF. The chain has TRBV7-2 and TRBJ1-3; TRBD1 aligns across 9 bases. CDR3 length equals 16 residues. In germline, CDR1 is SGHTA, CDR2 FQGNSA. Losses at the gene ends were 1 base for V and 1 base for J; bases not matched to a gene: 2.

The genes are TRBV9 and TRBJ2-1; TRBD1 agrees at 7 bases. CDR3 size: 15 residues. Germline CDR1 is SGDLS and CDR2 is YYNGEE. The V and J ends lost 6 bases and 7 bases, in that order; junction bases with no gene match: 13. CDR3 nucleotides: TGTGCCAGCAATGATATAACAGGGGAAAGAAATGAGCAGTTCTTC. Encoded protein: CASNDITGERNEQFF.

This chain links TRBV2 with TRBJ1-6; 9 nucleotides line up with TRBD1. Per germline, CDR1 SNHLY and CDR2 FYNNEI. This CDR3 has 16 amino acids. V was pared by 7 bases and J by 1 base, with 5 bases of the junction left unmatched. This chain's CDR3 is CASKYDRGSYNSPLHF. DNA for the CDR3: TGTGCCAGCAAGTACGACAGGGGGTCCTATAATTCACCCCTCCACTTT.

V and J are TRBV7-8 and TRBJ2-7; weak D call: TRBD2 (5 bases). The germline V gene has CDR1 SGHVS and CDR2 FQNEAQ. The V and J ends lost 8 bases and 6 bases respectively, with 23 bases between them. The length of the CDR3 is 15 residues. The CDR3 nucleotides are TGTGCCAGCGGGCTAACGGGCGGGTCTCGCGCCGAGCAGTACTTC. Translated: CASGLTGGSRAEQYF.